This is a list of T cell receptor beta chains from one sample in a study of T cell responses to AZD1222 COVID-19 vaccine. Only in-frame clones appear in the TCRdb table, and some are missing; sequencing was by immunoSEQ multiplex PCR. The sample yields tens of thousands of clones, almost 80% seen once. Sequences were derived from peripheral blood, sampled on day 0 of AZD1222 vaccination. The receptors were gathered from an adult in good health. CDR3s include the opening cysteine and the closing phenylalanine or tryptophan. Each record gives: clone size, D gene, J gene, V gene, CDR3 protein, CDR3 DNA. The D gene is left open where the match is weak. Clone size is given for some rows only: seen once, a few or many times, or a class if the clone is expanded.

clone_size: -; d_call: TRBD2; j_call: TRBJ2-2; v_call: TRBV19; cdr3_aa: CASSIGRTSGWTNTGELFF; cdr3_nt: TGTGCCAGTAGTATCGGGCGGACTAGCGGGTGGACGAACACCGGGGAGCTGTTTTTT
clone_size: few; d_call: -; j_call: TRBJ1-5; v_call: TRBV7-8; cdr3_aa: CASSLSTREYSNQPQHF; cdr3_nt: TGTGCCAGCAGCTTATCTACCCGGGAATATAGCAATCAGCCCCAGCATTTT
clone_size: -; d_call: TRBD1; j_call: TRBJ2-5; v_call: TRBV19; cdr3_aa: CASKDRGPWETQYF; cdr3_nt: TGTGCCAGTAAGGACAGGGGGCCGTGGGAGACCCAGTACTTC
clone_size: -; d_call: TRBD1; j_call: TRBJ1-5; v_call: TRBV28; cdr3_aa: CASNNPGQVTSSNQPQHF; cdr3_nt: TGTGCCAGCAATAATCCGGGACAGGTAACTTCAAGCAATCAGCCCCAGCATTTT
clone_size: -; d_call: -; j_call: TRBJ2-3; v_call: TRBV6-5; cdr3_aa: CASTLHAYTDTQYF; cdr3_nt: TGTGCCAGCACCCTACACGCTTACACAGATACGCAGTATTTT
clone_size: -; d_call: -; j_call: TRBJ2-2; v_call: TRBV3-1/TRBV3-2; cdr3_aa: CASSHNVLGATGTGELFF; cdr3_nt: TGTGCCAGCAGCCACAACGTTTTAGGGGCGACCGGCACCGGGGAGCTGTTTTTT
clone_size: -; d_call: -; j_call: TRBJ2-3; v_call: TRBV15; cdr3_aa: CATSRDPETGRDTQYF; cdr3_nt: TGTGCCACCAGCAGAGACCCGGAAACAGGGCGGGATACGCAGTATTTT
clone_size: -; d_call: -; j_call: TRBJ2-5; v_call: TRBV14; cdr3_aa: CASSLGVDPGTQYF; cdr3_nt: TGTGCCAGCAGCCTAGGAGTCGACCCAGGGACCCAGTACTTC
clone_size: few; d_call: -; j_call: TRBJ1-1; v_call: TRBV28; cdr3_aa: CASSLLDWGTEAFF; cdr3_nt: TGTGCCAGCAGTTTGTTGGATTGGGGCACTGAAGCTTTCTTT
clone_size: -; d_call: -; j_call: TRBJ1-1; v_call: TRBV9; cdr3_aa: CASSPQPVTGFTEAFF; cdr3_nt: TGTGCCAGCAGCCCGCAGCCCGTTACAGGGTTTACTGAAGCTTTCTTT
clone_size: -; d_call: TRBD1; j_call: TRBJ2-7; v_call: TRBV7-6; cdr3_aa: CASSPGAGQETYEQYF; cdr3_nt: TGTGCCAGCAGCCCCGGGGCGGGACAGGAAACCTACGAGCAGTACTTC
clone_size: -; d_call: -; j_call: TRBJ1-5; v_call: TRBV18; cdr3_aa: CASSPQGSGSNQPQHF; cdr3_nt: TGTGCCAGCTCACCACAGGGTTCAGGAAGCAATCAGCCCCAGCATTTT
clone_size: -; d_call: -; j_call: TRBJ2-7; v_call: TRBV6-1; cdr3_aa: CASSEPGLGDEQYF; cdr3_nt: TGTGCCAGCAGTGAACCGGGGCTAGGGGACGAGCAGTACTTC
clone_size: few; d_call: TRBD2; j_call: TRBJ2-7; v_call: TRBV28; cdr3_aa: CASSSIYPGLAGPRF; cdr3_nt: TGTGCCAGCAGTTCTATTTATCCGGGACTAGCGGGACCGAGGTTC
clone_size: once; d_call: -; j_call: TRBJ1-2; v_call: TRBV19; cdr3_aa: CASSEGLNYGYTF; cdr3_nt: TGTGCCAGTAGTGAGGGTTTGAACTATGGCTACACCTTC
clone_size: once; d_call: -; j_call: TRBJ1-1; v_call: TRBV11-2; cdr3_aa: CASSLDPNTEAFF; cdr3_nt: TGTGCCAGCAGCTTAGACCCGAACACTGAAGCTTTCTTT
clone_size: -; d_call: -; j_call: TRBJ1-2; v_call: TRBV5-5; cdr3_aa: CASSKDRLNYGYTF; cdr3_nt: TGTGCCAGCAGCAAAGACAGACTTAACTATGGCTACACCTTC
clone_size: -; d_call: -; j_call: TRBJ1-1; v_call: TRBV19; cdr3_aa: CASKGSTMNTEAFF; cdr3_nt: TGTGCCAGTAAAGGGAGCACCATGAACACTGAAGCTTTCTTT
clone_size: -; d_call: -; j_call: TRBJ2-1; v_call: TRBV2; cdr3_aa: CASKREGNEQFF; cdr3_nt: TGTGCCAGCAAGAGAGAGGGCAATGAGCAGTTCTTC
clone_size: -; d_call: -; j_call: TRBJ1-5; v_call: TRBV21-1; cdr3_aa: CASSKGDRKNSNQPQHF; cdr3_nt: TGTGCCAGCAGCAAGGGTGACAGGAAAAATAGCAATCAGCCCCAGCATTTT
clone_size: few; d_call: -; j_call: TRBJ2-7; v_call: TRBV7-8; cdr3_aa: CASSFGVRTHRYEQYF; cdr3_nt: TGTGCCAGCAGCTTTGGCGTGAGGACCCACCGGTACGAGCAGTACTTC
clone_size: -; d_call: -; j_call: TRBJ2-5; v_call: TRBV7-2; cdr3_aa: CASSLWEGETQYF; cdr3_nt: TGTGCCAGCAGCTTATGGGAAGGAGAGACCCAGTACTTC